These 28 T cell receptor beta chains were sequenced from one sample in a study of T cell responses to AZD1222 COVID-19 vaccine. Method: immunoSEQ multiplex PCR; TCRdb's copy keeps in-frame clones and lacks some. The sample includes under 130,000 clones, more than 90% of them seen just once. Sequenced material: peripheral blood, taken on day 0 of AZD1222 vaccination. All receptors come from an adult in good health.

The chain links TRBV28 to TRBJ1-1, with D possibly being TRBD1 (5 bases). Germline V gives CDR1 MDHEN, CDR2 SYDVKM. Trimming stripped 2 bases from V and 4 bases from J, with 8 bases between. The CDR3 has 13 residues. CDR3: CASSLGGITEAFF. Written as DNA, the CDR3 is TGTGCCAGCAGTTTAGGGGGGATCACTGAAGCTTTCTTT.

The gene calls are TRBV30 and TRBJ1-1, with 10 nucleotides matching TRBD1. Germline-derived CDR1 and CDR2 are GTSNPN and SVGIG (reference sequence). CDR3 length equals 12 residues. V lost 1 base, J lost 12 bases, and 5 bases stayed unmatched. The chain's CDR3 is CAWSAGQGKTFF. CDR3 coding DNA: TGTGCCTGGAGTGCGGGACAGGGGAAGACTTTCTTT.

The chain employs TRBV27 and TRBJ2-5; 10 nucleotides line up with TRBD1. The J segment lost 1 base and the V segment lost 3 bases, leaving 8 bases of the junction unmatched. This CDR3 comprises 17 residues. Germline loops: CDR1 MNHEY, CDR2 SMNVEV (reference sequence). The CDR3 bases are TGTGCCAGCAGTTTCACCCGGACAGGGGGGGTCCAAGAGACCCAGTACTTC. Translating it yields CASSFTRTGGVQETQYF.

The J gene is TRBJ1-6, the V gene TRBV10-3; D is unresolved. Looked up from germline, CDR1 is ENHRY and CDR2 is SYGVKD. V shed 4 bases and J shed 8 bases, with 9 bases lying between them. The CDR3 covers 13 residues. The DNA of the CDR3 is TGTGCCATCAGTGTAGGCAGCGATTCACCCCTCCACTTT. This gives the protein CAISVGSDSPLHF.

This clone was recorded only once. The CDR3 reads CASSLASYRRSFNQPQHF. The CDR3 DNA reads TGTGCCAGCAGCTTGGCTAGCTACAGGAGGTCTTTTAATCAGCCCCAGCATTTT. V usage is TRBV5-8 and J usage is TRBJ1-5; possible D gene TRBD1, 5 bases. CDR3 length equals 18 residues. V lost 0 bases and J 4 bases, leaving 20 bases between the germline ends. Germline values: CDR1 SGHTS, CDR2 YDEGEE.

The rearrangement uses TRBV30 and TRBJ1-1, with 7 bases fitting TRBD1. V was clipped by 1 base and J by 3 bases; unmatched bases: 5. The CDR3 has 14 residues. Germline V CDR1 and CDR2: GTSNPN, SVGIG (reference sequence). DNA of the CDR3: TGTGCCTGGAGTGGAGTGACAGGGTACACTGAAGCTTTCTTT. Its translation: CAWSGVTGYTEAFF. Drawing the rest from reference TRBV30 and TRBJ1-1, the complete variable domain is SQTIHQWPATLVQPVGSPLSLECTVEGTSNPNLYWYRQAAGRGLQLLFYSVGIGQISSEVPQNLSASRPQDRQFILSSKKLLLSDSGFYLCAWSGVTGYTEAFFGQGTRLTVV.

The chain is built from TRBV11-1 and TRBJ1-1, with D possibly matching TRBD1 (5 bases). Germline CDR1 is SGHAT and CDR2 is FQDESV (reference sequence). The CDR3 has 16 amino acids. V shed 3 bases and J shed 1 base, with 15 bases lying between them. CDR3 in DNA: TGTGCCAGCAGCTTCTCCGGGCAGGGAGGGAACACTGAAGCTTTCTTT. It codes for CASSFSGQGGNTEAFF. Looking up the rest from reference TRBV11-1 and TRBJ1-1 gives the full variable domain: EAEVAQSPRYKITEKSQAVAFWCDPISGHATLYWYRQILGQGPELLVQFQDESVVDDSQLPKDRFSAERLKGVDSTLKIQPAELGDSAMYLCASSFSGQGGNTEAFFGQGTRLTVV.

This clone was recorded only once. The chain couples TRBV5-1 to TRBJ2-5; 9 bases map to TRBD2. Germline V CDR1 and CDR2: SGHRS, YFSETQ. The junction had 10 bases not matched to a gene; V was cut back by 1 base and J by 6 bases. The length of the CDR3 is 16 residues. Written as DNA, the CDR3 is TGCGCCAGCAGCTTGATGGTAGCGGGAGCTGGGCAGACCCAGTACTTC. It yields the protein CASSLMVAGAGQTQYF.

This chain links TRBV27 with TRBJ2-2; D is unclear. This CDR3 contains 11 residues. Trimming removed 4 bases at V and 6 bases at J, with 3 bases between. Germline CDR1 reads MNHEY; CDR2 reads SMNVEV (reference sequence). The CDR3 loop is CASSSAGELFF. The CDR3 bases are TGTGCCAGCAGTTCGGCCGGGGAGCTGTTTTTT.

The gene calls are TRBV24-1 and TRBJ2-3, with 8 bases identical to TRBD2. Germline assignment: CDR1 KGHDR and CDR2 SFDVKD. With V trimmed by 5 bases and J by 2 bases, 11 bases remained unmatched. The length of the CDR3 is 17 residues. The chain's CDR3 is CATSGGGTSGDTDTQYF. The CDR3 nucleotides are TGTGCCACCAGTGGGGGTGGTACTAGCGGTGACACAGATACGCAGTATTTT.

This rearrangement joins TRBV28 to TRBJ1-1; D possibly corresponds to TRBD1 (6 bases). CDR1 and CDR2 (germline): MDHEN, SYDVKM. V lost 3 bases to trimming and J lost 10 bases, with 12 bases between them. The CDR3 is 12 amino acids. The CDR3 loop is CASSFHREGAFF. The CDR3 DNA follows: TGTGCCAGCAGTTTCCACAGGGAGGGAGCTTTCTTT.

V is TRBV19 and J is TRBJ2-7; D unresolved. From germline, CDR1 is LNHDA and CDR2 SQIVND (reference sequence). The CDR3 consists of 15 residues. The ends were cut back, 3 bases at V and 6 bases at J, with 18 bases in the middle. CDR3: CASSILATQRREQYF. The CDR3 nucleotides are TGTGCCAGTAGTATTCTGGCTACCCAACGTCGCGAGCAGTACTTC. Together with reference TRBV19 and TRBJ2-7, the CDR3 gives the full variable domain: DGGITQSPKYLFRKEGQNVTLSCEQNLNHDAMYWYRQDPGQGLRLIYYSQIVNDFQKGDIAEGYSVSREKKESFPLTVTSAQKNPTAFYLCASSILATQRREQYFGPGTRLTVT.

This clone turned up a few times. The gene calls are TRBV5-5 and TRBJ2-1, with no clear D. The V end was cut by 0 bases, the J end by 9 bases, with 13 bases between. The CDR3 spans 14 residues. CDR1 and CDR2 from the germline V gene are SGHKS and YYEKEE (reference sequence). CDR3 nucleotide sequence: TGTGCCAGCAGCTTGGAGCGTAGATTTTCTGAGCAGTTCTTC. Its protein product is CASSLERRFSEQFF.

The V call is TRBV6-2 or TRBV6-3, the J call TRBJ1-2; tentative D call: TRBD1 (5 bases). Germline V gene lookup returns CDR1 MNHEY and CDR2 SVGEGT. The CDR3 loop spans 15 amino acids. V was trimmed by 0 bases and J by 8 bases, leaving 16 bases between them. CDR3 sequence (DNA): TGTGCCAGCAGTTACTCCGGGAGAGGGGCCTTGGGCTACACCTTC. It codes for CASSYSGRGALGYTF.

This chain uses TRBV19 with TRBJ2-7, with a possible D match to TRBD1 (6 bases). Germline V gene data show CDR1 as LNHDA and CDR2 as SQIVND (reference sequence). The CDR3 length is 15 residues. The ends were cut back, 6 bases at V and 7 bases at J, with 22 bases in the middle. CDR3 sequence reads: CASSPTQGYKKEQYF. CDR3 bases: TGTGCCAGTAGCCCTACTCAGGGGTACAAGAAGGAGCAGTACTTC.

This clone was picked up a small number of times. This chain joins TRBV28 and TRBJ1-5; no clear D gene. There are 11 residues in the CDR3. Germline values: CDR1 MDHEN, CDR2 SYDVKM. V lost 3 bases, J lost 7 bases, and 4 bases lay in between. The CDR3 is CASSLKQPQHF. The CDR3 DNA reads TGTGCCAGCAGTTTGAAGCAGCCCCAGCATTTT.

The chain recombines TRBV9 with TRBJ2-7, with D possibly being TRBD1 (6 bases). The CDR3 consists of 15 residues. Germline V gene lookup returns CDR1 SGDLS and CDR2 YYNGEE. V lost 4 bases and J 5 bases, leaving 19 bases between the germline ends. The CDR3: CASSSGPRGDDEQYF. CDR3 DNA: TGTGCCAGCAGCTCCGGGCCCAGGGGCGATGACGAGCAGTACTTC.

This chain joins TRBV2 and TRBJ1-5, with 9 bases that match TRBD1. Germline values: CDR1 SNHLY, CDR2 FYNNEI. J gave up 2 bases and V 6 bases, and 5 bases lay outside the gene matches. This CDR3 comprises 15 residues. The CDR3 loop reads CASSPQGAGNQPQHF. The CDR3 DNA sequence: TGTGCCAGCAGCCCACAGGGGGCAGGCAATCAGCCCCAGCATTTT.

In DNA form, the CDR3 reads TGTGCCAGCTCCCAGTCGGGGGGCGCAGACTATGGCTACACCTTC. Translation gives CASSQSGGADYGYTF. The chain has TRBV18 and TRBJ1-2; TRBD1 might be the D (6 bases). Looked up from germline, CDR1 is KGHSH and CDR2 is LQKENI. Trimming removed 6 bases at V and 3 bases at J, with 17 bases between. The CDR3 sequence is 15 residues long.

The CDR3 DNA sequence: TGTGCCAGCAGCTTAGTGGGGGGGAGAGTCGAAAAACTGTTTTTT. Translated: CASSLVGGRVEKLFF. V gene TRBV7-8 combines with J gene TRBJ1-4; D may be TRBD1 (5 bases). The V end lost 1 base, the J end lost 8 bases, and 14 bases lay between the germline ends. Per germline, CDR1 SGHVS and CDR2 FQNEAQ. The CDR3 extends over 15 amino acids.

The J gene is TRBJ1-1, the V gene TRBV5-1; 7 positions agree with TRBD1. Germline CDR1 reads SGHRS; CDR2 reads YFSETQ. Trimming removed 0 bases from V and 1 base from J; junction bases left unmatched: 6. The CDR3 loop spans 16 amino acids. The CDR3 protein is CASSLVTGQPNTEAFF. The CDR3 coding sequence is TGCGCCAGCAGCTTGGTTACGGGACAGCCGAACACTGAAGCTTTCTTT.

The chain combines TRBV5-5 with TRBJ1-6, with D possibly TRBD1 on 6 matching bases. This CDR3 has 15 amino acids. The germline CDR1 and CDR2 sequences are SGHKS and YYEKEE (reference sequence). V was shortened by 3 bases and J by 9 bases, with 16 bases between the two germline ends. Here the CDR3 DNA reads TGTGCCAGCAGCTCCCTAACAGGGAGGGGTTCACCCCTCCACTTT. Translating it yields CASSSLTGRGSPLHF.

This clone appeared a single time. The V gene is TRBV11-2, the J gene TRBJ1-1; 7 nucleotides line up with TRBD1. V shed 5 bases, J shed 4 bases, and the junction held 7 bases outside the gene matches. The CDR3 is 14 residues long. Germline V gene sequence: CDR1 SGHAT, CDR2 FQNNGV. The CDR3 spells CASSPNRDSTEAFF. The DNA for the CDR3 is TGTGCCAGCAGCCCTAACAGGGACAGCACTGAAGCTTTCTTT. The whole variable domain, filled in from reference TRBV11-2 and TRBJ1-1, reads EAGVAQSPRYKIIEKRQSVAFWCNPISGHATLYWYQQILGQGPKLLIQFQNNGVVDDSQLPKDRFSAERLKGVDSTLKIQPAKLEDSAVYLCASSPNRDSTEAFFGQGTRLTVV.

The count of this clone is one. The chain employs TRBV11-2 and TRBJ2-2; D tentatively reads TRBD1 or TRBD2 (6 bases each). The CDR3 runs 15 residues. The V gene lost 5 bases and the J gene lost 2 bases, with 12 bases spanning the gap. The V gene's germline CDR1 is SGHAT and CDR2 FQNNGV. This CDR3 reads CASSPRGDNTGELFF. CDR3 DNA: TGTGCCAGCAGCCCAAGGGGGGACAACACCGGGGAGCTGTTTTTT.

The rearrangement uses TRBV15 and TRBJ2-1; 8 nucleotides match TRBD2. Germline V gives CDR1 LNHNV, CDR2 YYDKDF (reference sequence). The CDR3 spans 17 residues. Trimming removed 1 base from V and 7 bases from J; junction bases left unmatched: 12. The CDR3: CATSRALLSGSTNEQFF. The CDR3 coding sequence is TGTGCCACCAGCAGAGCCCTACTGAGCGGGAGTACGAATGAGCAGTTCTTC.

In nucleotides, the CDR3 is TGTGCCAGCAGCCAAGATAGGGCAGGACGGGCCCAGTACTTC. This sequence encodes CASSQDRAGRAQYF. The chain joins TRBV3-1 (or the pseudogene TRBV3-2) to TRBJ2-5; D is uncertain. The CDR3 runs to 14 residues. V shed 0 bases and J shed 9 bases, with 14 bases lying between them. Per germline, CDR1 LGHDT and CDR2 YNNKEL (reference sequence).

DNA for the CDR3: TGTGCCAGTAGTATAACCCTGACAGGGGTCAATCAGCCCCAGCATTTT. It codes for CASSITLTGVNQPQHF. The chain employs TRBV19 and TRBJ1-5; 8 nucleotides match TRBD1. Germline V gene sequence: CDR1 LNHDA, CDR2 SQIVND (reference sequence). V was pared by 2 bases and J by 3 bases, with 6 bases of the junction left unmatched. This CDR3 is 16 amino acids long.

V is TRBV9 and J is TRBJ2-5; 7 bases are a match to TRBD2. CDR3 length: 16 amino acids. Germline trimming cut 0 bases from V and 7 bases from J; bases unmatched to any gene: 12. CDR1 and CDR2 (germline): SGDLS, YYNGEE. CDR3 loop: CASSVDPSGHTRTQYF. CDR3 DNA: TGTGCCAGCAGCGTAGATCCTAGCGGCCATACCAGGACCCAGTACTTC.